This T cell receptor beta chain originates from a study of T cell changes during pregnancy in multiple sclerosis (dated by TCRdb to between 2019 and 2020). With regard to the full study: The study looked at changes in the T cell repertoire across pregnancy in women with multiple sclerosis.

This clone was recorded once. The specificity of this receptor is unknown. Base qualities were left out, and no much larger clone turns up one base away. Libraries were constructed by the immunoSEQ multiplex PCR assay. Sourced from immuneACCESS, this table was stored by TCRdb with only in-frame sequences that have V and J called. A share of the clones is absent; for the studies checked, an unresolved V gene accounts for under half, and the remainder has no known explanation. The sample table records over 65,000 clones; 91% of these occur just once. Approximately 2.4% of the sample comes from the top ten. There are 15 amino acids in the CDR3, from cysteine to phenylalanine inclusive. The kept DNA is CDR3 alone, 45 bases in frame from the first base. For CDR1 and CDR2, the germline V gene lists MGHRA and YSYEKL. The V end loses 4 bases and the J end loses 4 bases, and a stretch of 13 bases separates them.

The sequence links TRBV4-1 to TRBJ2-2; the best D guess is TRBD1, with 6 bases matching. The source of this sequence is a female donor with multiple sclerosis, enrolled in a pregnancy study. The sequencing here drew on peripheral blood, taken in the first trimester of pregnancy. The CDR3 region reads CASSLLQGGTGELFF. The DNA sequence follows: TGCGCCAGCAGCCTTCTACAGGGTGGCACCGGGGAGCTGTTTTTT.